These 10 T cell receptor beta chains came from one sample sequenced in a study of blood T cell repertoires in COVID-19. Produced via immunoSEQ multiplex PCR; TCRdb's table is partial and in-frame only. The data show some 66,000 clones, about 91% seen once. The specimen sequenced was peripheral blood. All receptors come from a human donor in a cohort sampled during active COVID-19.

The chain couples TRBV6-5 to TRBJ2-7, with 10 bases matching TRBD1. Germline CDR1 and CDR2: MNHEY and SVGAGI. The CDR3 runs 14 residues. V gave up 6 bases and J gave up 1 base; unmatched junction bases: 3. DNA for the CDR3: TGTGCCAGCAGCATGGGACAGGGGTCCTACGAGCAGTACTTC. Encoded protein: CASSMGQGSYEQYF.

The chain joins TRBV6-1 to TRBJ1-1; 8 nucleotides align to TRBD1. J gave up 3 bases and V 4 bases, and 16 bases lay outside the gene matches. The germline CDR1 and CDR2 sequences are MNHNS and SASEGT. CDR3 length equals 18 residues. The CDR3 coding sequence is TGTGCCAGCAGTGCGGACCTCGGACAGGGTGGGTCGGACACTGAAGCTTTCTTT. Its translation is CASSADLGQGGSDTEAFF.

This chain joins TRBV6-2 or TRBV6-3 and TRBJ2-1; perhaps TRBD2 as D (5 bases). V lost 5 bases and J 6 bases, leaving 14 bases between the germline ends. The CDR3 is 14 residues long. Germline CDR1 is MNHEY and CDR2 is SVGEGT. CDR3 sequence reads: CASSPYQAGNEQFF. The DNA of the CDR3 is TGTGCCAGCAGTCCCTACCAGGCGGGCAATGAGCAGTTCTTC.

V and J are TRBV19 and TRBJ1-1; D might be TRBD1 (5 bases). Per germline, CDR1 LNHDA and CDR2 SQIVND (reference sequence). V lost 6 bases, J lost 7 bases, and 15 bases lay in between. The CDR3 is 13 residues long. The CDR3 loop is CASRSGGNGEAFF. Here the CDR3 DNA reads TGTGCCAGTAGATCGGGGGGAAACGGTGAAGCTTTCTTT.

The chain carries TRBV5-1 and TRBJ2-3, with 9 bases aligning to TRBD2. V lost 0 bases, J lost 3 bases, and 2 bases stayed unmatched. The CDR3 length is 15 residues. Germline CDR1 SGHRS, CDR2 YFSETQ. The CDR3, as DNA: TGCGCCAGCAGCTTGGCGGGACTAGCAACAGATACGCAGTATTTT. Residues: CASSLAGLATDTQYF.

This chain links TRBV5-1 with TRBJ2-3, with TRBD2 matching over 9 bases. The CDR3 has 18 amino acids. Germline V CDR1 and CDR2: SGHRS, YFSETQ. V trimming: 2 bases; J trimming: 1 base; junction bases outside the gene matches: 11. The chain's CDR3 is CASSFGLAGKQGTDTQYF. The CDR3 bases are TGCGCCAGCAGCTTCGGCCTAGCGGGGAAGCAGGGCACAGATACGCAGTATTTT.

The chain employs TRBV3-1 (or the pseudogene TRBV3-2) and TRBJ2-5; D remains ambiguous. Germline V gives CDR1 LGHDT, CDR2 YNNKEL (reference sequence). V was pared by 4 bases and J by 4 bases, with 13 bases between. The CDR3 extends over 14 amino acids. The CDR3 region has the DNA TGTGCCAGCAGCCCGGTGTATCCGGGAGAGACCCAGTACTTC. Residues: CASSPVYPGETQYF.

J is TRBJ2-2 and V is TRBV4-2; TRBD2 aligns across 7 bases. Germline CDR1 is LGHNA and CDR2 is YNFKEQ. The CDR3 is 18 amino acids. The ends lost 1 base at V and 6 bases at J; junction bases unmatched: 14. CDR3 loop: CASSQGPPRGVYPGELFF. The CDR3 DNA sequence: TGTGCCAGCAGCCAAGGCCCCCCCCGGGGGGTTTATCCCGGGGAGCTGTTTTTT.

The chain employs TRBV7-2 and TRBJ1-6, with TRBD1 matching 7 bases. The J segment lost 0 bases and the V segment lost 4 bases, leaving 6 bases of the junction unmatched. This CDR3 has 17 residues. Germline assignment: CDR1 SGHTA and CDR2 FQGNSA. The CDR3 bases are TGTGCCAGCAGCTCAAAGACAGGGAGCTCCTATAATTCACCCCTCCACTTT. Translation: CASSSKTGSSYNSPLHF.

This sequence joins TRBV18 and TRBJ1-6; D remains unclear. The germline V and J ends were trimmed by 4 bases and 5 bases, with 9 bases remaining between them. The CDR3 spans 14 residues. CDR1 and CDR2 (germline): KGHSH, LQKENI. The DNA for the CDR3 is TGTGCCAGCTCACGAACGGAGAATAATTCACCCCTCCACTTT. Translating it yields CASSRTENNSPLHF. The entire variable domain, with the rest obtained from reference TRBV18 and TRBJ1-6, is as follows: NAGVMQNPRHLVRRRGQEARLRCSPMKGHSHVYWYRQLPEEGLKFMVYLQKENIIDESGMPKERFSAEFPKEGPSILRIQQVVRGDSAAYFCASSRTENNSPLHFGNGTRLTVT.